The clone carrying this T cell receptor (beta chain) came up once. Profiling relied on immunoSEQ multiplex PCR, and the TCRdb table lists in-frame clones only, not all of them. Among around 330,000 clones, around 88% were seen once, and the ten largest hold about 1.5%. Trimming removed 7 bases from V and 2 bases from J, with 14 bases in between. This CDR3 has 14 residues. The germline V gene encodes CDR1 MNHGY and CDR2 SAAAGT. These data are taken from a study of blood T cell repertoires in COVID-19. In the study overall: Sample material is recorded as cDNA or gDNA derived from T cells, B-cell-depleted T cells, or PBMCs.

Patients in Seattle were enrolled during active infection, then followed longitudinally. The rearrangement links TRBV6-8 to TRBJ2-5, with a weak D call TRBD1 (5 bases). Sequencing was performed on peripheral blood. The TCR was taken from a woman between 25 and 40 years old with COVID-19, enrolled during active disease. The DNA for the CDR3 is TGTGCCAGCAACTCAGGGCCAGGACAAGAGACCCAGTACTTC. This codes for CASNSGPGQETQYF.